A single sample gave rise to the 11 T cell receptor beta chains below, sequenced in a study of blood T cell repertoires in COVID-19. Method: immunoSEQ multiplex PCR; TCRdb's copy keeps in-frame clones and lacks some. The table records about 140,000 clones, approximately 78% of them present only once. Material: peripheral blood. The receptor set was obtained from an elderly woman with acute or convalescent COVID-19.

The rearrangement links TRBV6-2 or TRBV6-3 to TRBJ2-7; D uncertain. Trimming cost V 0 bases and J 4 bases, with 7 bases left between them. This CDR3 has 13 residues. Per the germline V gene, CDR1 is MNHEY and CDR2 is SVGEGT. Here the CDR3 DNA reads TGTGCCAGCAGTTACTCGTTCCCATACGAGCAGTACTTC. Its translation is CASSYSFPYEQYF.

J is TRBJ1-1 and V is TRBV6-5, with a weak D call TRBD1 (6 bases). The V end lost 0 bases, the J end lost 3 bases, and 11 bases lay between the germline ends. CDR3 size: 15 residues. Germline V gene lookup returns CDR1 MNHEY and CDR2 SVGAGI. The CDR3 here is CASSYSNRVDTEAFF. As DNA, the CDR3 is TGTGCCAGCAGTTACTCAAACAGGGTTGACACTGAAGCTTTCTTT.

The chain uses TRBV20-1 and TRBJ1-2, with 10 bases that match TRBD1. There are 11 residues in the CDR3. J was trimmed by 13 bases and V by 2 bases; bases with no gene match: 4. CDR1 and CDR2 (germline): DFQATT, SNEGSKA (reference sequence). CDR3 in amino acids: CSARRGQGITF. CDR3 nucleotides: TGCAGTGCTAGACGGGGACAGGGGATCACCTTC.

This clone has only a few counts. J is TRBJ1-6 and V is TRBV13; D is perhaps TRBD1 (6 bases). Germline V gene lookup returns CDR1 PRHDT and CDR2 FYEKMQ (reference sequence). The V end was cut by 0 bases, the J end by 7 bases, with 13 bases between. CDR3 length: 16 residues. The CDR3 protein is CASSLGGTYQNSPLHF. The DNA for the CDR3 is TGTGCCAGCAGCTTAGGCGGGACATACCAAAATTCACCCCTCCACTTT. Using reference TRBV13 and TRBJ1-6 for the parts outside the CDR3, the full variable domain is AAGVIQSPRHLIKEKRETATLKCYPIPRHDTVYWYQQGPGQDPQFLISFYEKMQSDKGSIPDRFSAQQFSDYHSELNMSSLELGDSALYFCASSLGGTYQNSPLHFGNGTRLTVT.

Of note for this clone: Mismatch with germline at one junction end may stem from a read error. The chain joins TRBV27 to TRBJ2-1; 10 bases line up with TRBD2. This CDR3 is built from 14 residues. Germline lookup yields CDR1 MNHEY and CDR2 SMNVEV (reference sequence). CDR3 coding DNA: TGTGCCAGCAGTCCCTCCCTAGCGGGGGCCCTCCCGGTCTTC. It yields the protein CASSPSLAGALPVF.

V gene TRBV5-4 combines with J gene TRBJ2-3, with TRBD2 matching over 10 bases. The CDR3 runs to 16 residues. V trimming: 4 bases; J trimming: 4 bases; junction bases outside the gene matches: 9. Germline V lookup: CDR1 SGHNT, CDR2 YYREEE (reference sequence). The CDR3 sequence is CASSMRLAGSADTQYF. For the CDR3, the DNA is TGTGCCAGCAGCATGAGACTAGCGGGTAGTGCAGATACGCAGTATTTT. Filled out from reference TRBV5-4 and TRBJ2-3, the complete variable domain reads ETGVTQSPTHLIKTRGQQVTLRCSSQSGHNTVSWYQQALGQGPQFIFQYYREEENGRGNFPPRFSGLQFPNYSSELNVNALELDDSALYLCASSMRLAGSADTQYFGPGTRLTVL.

The chain carries TRBV6-5 and TRBJ1-2, with D perhaps TRBD1 (5 bases). Trimming cost V 7 bases and J 1 base, with 13 bases left between them. Germline CDR1 MNHEY, CDR2 SVGAGI. The CDR3 spans 14 residues. The CDR3: CASTPRGGNYGYTF. The DNA for the CDR3 is TGTGCCAGCACCCCACGGGGGGGTAACTATGGCTACACCTTC.

The chain couples TRBV11-2 to TRBJ2-7; 10 bases line up with TRBD1. The V gene's germline CDR1 is SGHAT and CDR2 FQNNGV. CDR3 length: 16 amino acids. Trimming at V came to 6 bases and at J to 4 bases, leaving 12 bases not matched to a gene. The CDR3 loop reads CASSWTGTGAFYEQYF. CDR3 coding DNA: TGTGCCAGCAGTTGGACCGGGACAGGGGCCTTTTACGAGCAGTACTTC.

The V call is TRBV6-6, the J call TRBJ1-2; TRBD1 matches at 9 bases. CDR1 and CDR2 from the germline V gene are MNHNY and SVGAGI (reference sequence). V dropped 6 bases and J dropped 0; count of bases not matched to a gene: 2. This CDR3 region has 14 residues. Written as DNA, the CDR3 is TGTGCCAGCAGAGGGACAGGGACTAACTATGGCTACACCTTC. This translates into CASRGTGTNYGYTF.

The chain is built from TRBV5-4 and TRBJ2-2, with 11 nucleotides matching TRBD1. The ends lost 0 bases at V and 6 bases at J; junction bases unmatched: 4. Germline CDR1 reads SGHNT; CDR2 reads YYREEE (reference sequence). The CDR3 is made up of 16 amino acids. CDR3 protein: CASSLAPGQGAGELFF. CDR3 in DNA: TGTGCCAGCAGCTTGGCCCCGGGACAGGGGGCCGGGGAGCTGTTTTTT.

V is TRBV4-1 and J is TRBJ1-6; a weak D match, TRBD1 (5 bases). Between the trimmed V and J ends, which lost 0 bases and 0 bases, there was a span of 15 bases. The CDR3 runs 19 residues. The germline V gene has CDR1 MGHRA and CDR2 YSYEKL. The CDR3 reads CASSQESRGLSSYNSPLHF. Written as DNA, the CDR3 is TGCGCCAGCAGCCAAGAGTCAAGGGGCTTGAGCTCCTATAATTCACCCCTCCACTTT.